The clone carrying this TCR beta chain has a count of ten or more. Its specificity is unknown. The cDNA was synthesized by means of template-switch 5'RACE, which was carried out with 10-nucleotide random UMIs. TCRdb re-called the 5' RACE reads through MiXCR, storing one row per CDR3 protein. Here the sample spans just under 40,000 distinct CDR3 sequences, 7.2% being singletons. The CDR3 extends over 16 amino acids. From germline, CDR1 is MNHEY and CDR2 SVGEGT. The V and J ends lost 5 bases and 0 bases, in that order; junction bases with no gene match: 4. These data originate in a study of neurological immune-mediated disorders. Regarding the study as a whole: Private repertoires in all groups were suggested by the finding that expanded clones across subjects shared no CDR3 amino acid sequences.

The chain is built from TRBV6-2 or TRBV6-3 and TRBJ2-6, with 7 bases identical to TRBD1. The receptor's source is a man between 50 and 59 years old in good health. Sequenced: CD4+ T cells from blood. This chain's CDR3 is CASSEQGLSGANVLTF. The CDR3 DNA is TGTGCCAGCAGTGAACAGGGGCTCTCTGGGGCCAACGTCCTGACTTTC.